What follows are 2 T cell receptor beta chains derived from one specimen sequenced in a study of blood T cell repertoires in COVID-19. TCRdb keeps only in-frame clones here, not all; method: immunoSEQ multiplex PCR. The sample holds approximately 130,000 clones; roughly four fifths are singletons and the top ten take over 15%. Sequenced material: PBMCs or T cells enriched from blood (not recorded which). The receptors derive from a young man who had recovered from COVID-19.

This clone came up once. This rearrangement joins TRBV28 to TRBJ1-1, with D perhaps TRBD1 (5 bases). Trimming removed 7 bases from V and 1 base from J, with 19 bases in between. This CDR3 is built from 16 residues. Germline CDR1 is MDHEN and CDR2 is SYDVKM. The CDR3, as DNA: TGTGCCAGCACTCCTTCCGGGGGGTCAGCGAACACTGAAGCTTTCTTT. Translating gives CASTPSGGSANTEAFF.

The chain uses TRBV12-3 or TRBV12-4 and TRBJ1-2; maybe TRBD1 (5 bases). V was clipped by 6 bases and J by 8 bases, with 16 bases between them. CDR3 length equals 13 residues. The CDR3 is CASSKNRNVGYTF. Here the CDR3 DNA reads TGTGCCAGCAGCAAGAACAGGAATGTAGGCTACACCTTC.